Described below is a single TCR beta chain sequence and its context. Its antigen is not known. The table came from immunoSEQ multiplex PCR; TCRdb's copy has only in-frame clones and leaves some out. The table includes about 150,000 clones, 92% detected once. This entry belongs to a study of T cell responses to AZD1222 COVID-19 vaccine. Study-wide points: The span of vaccine-associated CD4 TCRs extended across spike, with dominance at 160-218 and 743-854.

Specimen: peripheral blood, collected 28 days after the second AZD1222 dose. The sequence was collected from an adult who received the AZD1222 COVID-19 vaccine.

Here the CDR3 reads CASRPPGQDGYTF. The DNA for the CDR3 is TGTGCCAGCAGACCCCCGGGACAGGACGGCTACACCTTC. This chain uses TRBV6-5 with TRBJ1-2; 8 bases are shared with TRBD1. There are 13 residues in the CDR3. The ends lost 6 bases at V and 8 bases at J; junction bases unmatched: 8. Germline V gene lookup returns CDR1 MNHEY and CDR2 SVGAGI.